These T cell receptor beta chains were read from a single sample in a study of Ad26.COV2.S vaccination and SARS-CoV-2 variants. Measured with immunoSEQ multiplex PCR; TCRdb has only the in-frame clones, and not every one. The table records hundreds of thousands of clones, 89% of them present only once. Sequencing was performed on peripheral blood, taken in a trial of Ad26.COV2.S vaccine versus placebo. The receptors here all came from a person between 18 and 65 years old who received the Ad26.COV2.S COVID-19 vaccine or a placebo. Both conserved end residues are trimmed from each CDR3. D genes are given only for firm matches. For some rows the clone size is stated as once, few or many, or as a class when expanded; others skip it.

- | - | TRBV9 | ASSADGEQY
- | once | TRBV30 | AWSDLEDSPLH
- | - | TRBV10-3 | AISASGLYEQY
TRBD2 | once | TRBV10-1 | ASSELGTSGSPDTQY
- | - | TRBV27 | ASSSLTHRGTGANVLT
- | - | TRBV7-2 | ASSLESYNQPQH
TRBD1 | - | TRBV4-2 | ASSQEFKTGGAYEQY
- | - | TRBV7-3 | ASSPPGQNTEAF
TRBD1 | - | TRBV30 | AWSVQGAYEQY
- | once | TRBV3-1/TRBV3-2 | ASSRALRQETQY
- | - | TRBV3-1/TRBV3-2 | ASSPIYATNEKLF
TRBD1 | - | TRBV5-8 | ASGSGTGGSLNQPQH
TRBD2 | - | TRBV7-9 | ASSSLAGGSGEQF
- | - | TRBV16 | ASSKGQGGVNEQF
- | - | TRBV29-1 | SAGPGMAGELF
- | - | TRBV25-1 | ASSVPGLGLNGYT
- | - | TRBV30 | AWSGADTQY
- | - | TRBV7-9 | ASSLGNQPQH
- | few | TRBV6-5 | ASSYRGVSYEQY
- | - | TRBV25-1 | ASSESLGPNYGYT
TRBD1 | - | TRBV10-3 | AISGGRYGYT
TRBD1 | - | TRBV23-1 | ASSQHMLAPDREVFYGYT
- | few | TRBV5-1 | ASSLEGGNQPQH
- | - | TRBV6-6 | ASSLTTLTGGTREKLF
- | - | TRBV5-4 | ASSLRGRETEAF
TRBD1 | - | TRBV27 | ASSPTGMEDGYT
TRBD1 | - | TRBV4-3 | ASSQEPGTVYGYT
- | - | TRBV6-5 | ASNPDSTGELF
TRBD2 | - | TRBV11-2 | ASSPGLAGENEQF
- | - | TRBV19 | ASMVGMNTEAF
TRBD1 | few | TRBV28 | ASSENRGRKYEQY
TRBD1 | many | TRBV30 | AWSGLSTGISGNTIY
TRBD1 | - | TRBV7-2 | ASSLVSGGGTEAF
- | - | TRBV9 | ASSVGQPPYEQY
- | few | TRBV18 | ASSPTTSSNQPQH
TRBD1 | - | TRBV19 | ASNPGQEYEQY
- | - | TRBV27 | ASSLQGLYQETQY
- | - | TRBV7-8 | ASSLSTGVGYT
- | - | TRBV7-9 | ASSRSTYEQY
TRBD1 | - | TRBV2 | ASRDRGNSPLH
- | - | TRBV30 | ASLSNEQF
TRBD1 | - | TRBV5-4 | ASSLAGTGGLEQY